This T cell receptor beta chain was recorded in a study of T-cell reconstitution after alpha-beta-depleted transplantation in children. Regarding the study as a whole: T-cell counts and diversity at one year post-transplant came mainly from newly produced T cells. There were reportedly several hundred expanded graft clones from which alpha-beta T cells came about two months after transplant. The high TCRbeta diversity at day 60 in some patients came from surviving recipient T cells and thymic progenitors.

Unique molecular identifiers were incorporated during preparation of the TCRbeta library. Each CDR3 protein is one row after TCRdb ran MiXCR on the PCR reads. The top ten hold roughly 13% of the sample, which has about 170,000 distinct CDR3 sequences, around 10% seen once. This clonotype showed up many times. Its antigen is unidentified. The ends were cut back, 0 bases at V and 3 bases at J, with 6 bases in the middle. The CDR3 contains 14 residues. The V gene's germline CDR1 is MGHRA and CDR2 YSYEKL. This TCR came from a boy aged 2-15 years with acute myeloid leukemia, due to receive a stem cell transplant. The chain employs TRBV4-1 and TRBJ1-5; no definite D call. The input for sequencing was PBMCs, taken before TCRalphabeta/CD19-depleted stem cell transplant. The CDR3 here is CASSQEASNQPQHF. For the CDR3, the DNA is TGCGCCAGCAGCCAAGAAGCTTCCAATCAGCCCCAGCATTTT.